The 3 T cell receptor beta chains listed next were all sequenced from one sample in a study of PD-L1 blockade in urothelial cancer. Sequencing used immunoSEQ multiplex PCR; TCRdb keeps in-frame clones, though not all of them. The repertoire holds about 36,000 clones, with around four fifths as singletons. The time point here: peripheral blood 6 weeks after treatment start. Source: PBMCs, taken around atezolizumab (anti-PD-L1) treatment. The origin of the receptors is a middle-aged man with urothelial cancer.

This clone has a handful of counts. The sample has other DNA sequences that encode this CDR3 too. J is TRBJ2-3 and V is TRBV28; 8 nucleotides align to TRBD2. CDR1 and CDR2 from the germline V gene are MDHEN and SYDVKM. After removal of 2 bases from V and 3 bases from J, the junction contained 4 bases not matched to a gene. CDR3 length: 15 amino acids. CDR3 sequence reads: CASSLPSGLTDTQYF. The CDR3 region has the DNA TGTGCCAGCAGTTTACCTAGCGGGCTTACAGATACGCAGTATTTT.

The chain carries TRBV7-2 and TRBJ2-3; 7 bases match TRBD2. CDR1 and CDR2 (germline): SGHTA, FQGNSA. The V gene end was trimmed by 5 bases and the J gene end by 1 base; junction bases not matched to a gene: 9. The CDR3 contains 16 residues. The CDR3 protein is CASSPWTSRGTDTQYF. The CDR3 DNA reads as TGTGCCAGCAGCCCCTGGACTAGTCGGGGCACAGATACGCAGTATTTT.

This clone was detected once. The CDR3, as DNA: TGTGCCAGTACACAGGGTAGGGGGCTGGGCACTGAAGCTTTCTTT. Protein sequence: CASTQGRGLGTEAFF. V usage is TRBV19 and J usage is TRBJ1-1; 7 nucleotides line up with TRBD1. The germline CDR1 and CDR2 sequences are LNHDA and SQIVND (reference sequence). V lost 7 bases, J lost 4 bases, and 12 bases stayed unmatched. This CDR3 spans 15 amino acids.